This T cell receptor (beta chain) emerged from a study of read filtering for tumor transcriptome and immune sequencing. Study details: Among patients, some 17 were male and some 15 female, aged roughly 47 to 90 (mean about 66).

Whole-study findings and limits: IR-seq captured clonotypes deeper and more reliably than RNA-seq.

The library was built from about 0.4 ug RNA with molecular barcoded adaptors for alpha/delta and beta/gamma chains. TCRdb independently ran MiXCR on the reads; one entry per CDR3 protein. The sample comprises some 62,000 distinct CDR3 sequences, around 13% of which are singletons, and approximately 47% rests with the top ten. This CDR3 region has 13 residues. The V end lost 1 base, the J end lost 9 bases, and 10 bases lay between the germline ends. With respect to this clonotype: What it binds is unknown.

The sequence came from a donor at least 40 years old with multiple myeloma. V usage is TRBV12-3 or TRBV12-4 and J usage is TRBJ2-1; a weak D match, TRBD1 (5 bases). Sequencing used a population of CD138-negative cells sorted from bone marrow. CDR3 protein: CASSLVGAGEQFF. For the CDR3, the DNA is TGTGCCAGCAGTTTAGTAGGGGCTGGTGAGCAGTTCTTC.